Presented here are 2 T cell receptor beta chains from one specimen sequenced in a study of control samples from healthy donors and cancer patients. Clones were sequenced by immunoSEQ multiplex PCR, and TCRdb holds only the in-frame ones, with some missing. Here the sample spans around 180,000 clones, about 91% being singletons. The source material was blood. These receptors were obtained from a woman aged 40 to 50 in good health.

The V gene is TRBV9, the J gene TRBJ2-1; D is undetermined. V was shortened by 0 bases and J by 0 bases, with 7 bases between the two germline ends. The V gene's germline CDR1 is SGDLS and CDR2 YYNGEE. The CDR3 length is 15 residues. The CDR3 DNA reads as TGTGCCAGCAGCGTAGGGGCGAGCTCCTACAATGAGCAGTTCTTC. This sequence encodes CASSVGASSYNEQFF.

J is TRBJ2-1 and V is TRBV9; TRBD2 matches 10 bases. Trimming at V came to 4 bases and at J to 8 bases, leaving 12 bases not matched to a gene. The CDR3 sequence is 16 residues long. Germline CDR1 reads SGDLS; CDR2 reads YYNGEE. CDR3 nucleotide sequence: TGTGCCAGCAGCCCCCGACTGAGCGGGGGGGGTGATGAGCAGTTCTTC. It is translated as CASSPRLSGGGDEQFF.